Included here is one T cell receptor beta chain sequence, with context. Its target is not known. These data belong to a study of T-cell memory formation after mild COVID-19. Study-wide findings and caveats: Contracting CD4+ clones sat mainly in CM and EM; CD8+ in EMRA.

TCR alpha and TCR beta cDNA libraries carrying sample barcodes and UMIs were produced by 5'RACE using constant-segment primers. One entry per CDR3 protein results from TCRdb running MiXCR on the 5' RACE reads. There are under 650,000 distinct CDR3 sequences in the sample; over 15% occur only once, and about 12% lies in the top ten. Sequencing input: PBMCs or a T cell subset sorted from them (not recorded which). The TCR originated in an adult woman who had mild COVID-19 (a few samples of this study predate the infection). Cell type and time point are not known.

The CDR3 reads CASIRLAGGPPYNEQFF. The CDR3 DNA reads TGTGCCAGCATACGACTAGCGGGGGGGCCTCCCTACAATGAGCAGTTCTTC. The chain recombines TRBV6-5 with TRBJ2-1, with TRBD2 matching 14 bases. Germline V gives CDR1 MNHEY, CDR2 SVGAGI. V lost 7 bases and J lost 2; bases outside the gene matches: 7. This CDR3 has 17 residues.